This TCR beta chain derives from a study of T-cell reconstitution after alpha-beta-depleted transplantation in children. Molecular barcoding with unique molecular identifiers was used for the TCRbeta library. TCRdb ran MiXCR on the PCR reads and lists one entry per CDR3 protein. Altogether about 610,000 distinct CDR3 sequences are present, 8% to 11% being singletons, with the ten largest covering roughly 3.9%. The CDR3 runs 14 residues. CDR1 is SGHAT and CDR2 is FQNNGV in the germline V gene. V was shortened by 2 bases and J by 4 bases, with 8 bases between the two germline ends. V is TRBV11-2 and J is TRBJ2-2, with D possibly being TRBD2 (6 bases). This sequence was found in a human donor who donated a stem cell graft to a child with acute myeloid leukemia. The input for sequencing was PBMCs from the stem cell graft donor, taken from the stem cell graft. CDR3 DNA sequence: TGTGCCAGCAGCTTAACCGGGAGCACCGGGGAGCTGTTTTTT. Amino acid sequence: CASSLTGSTGELFF.